This T cell receptor beta chain was recovered during a study of blood T cells in healthy people across ages. The authors ran a second PCR of about 7 to 11 cycles using a sample-barcoded 5' primer and a J-beta primer mix. TCRdb reprocessed the 5' RACE reads with MiXCR, giving one entry per CDR3 protein. The sample has around 1,000,000 distinct CDR3 sequences, approximately 25% seen once; the top ten hold about 0.69%. Germline loops: CDR1 MNHNS, CDR2 SASEGT. V lost 6 bases and J lost 2, with 20 bases in between. This CDR3 is 18 amino acids long. This same sample was also part of a study on T cells of mothers and their children.

The TCR originated in a girl aged 2 to 9 in good health. The chain combines TRBV6-1 with TRBJ2-6; perhaps TRBD2 as D (7 bases). The specimen sequenced was blood. CDR3 in amino acids: CASRFRGGALTGANVLTF. The CDR3 coding sequence is TGTGCCAGCAGATTCCGAGGGGGGGCCCTCACTGGGGCCAACGTCCTGACTTTC.